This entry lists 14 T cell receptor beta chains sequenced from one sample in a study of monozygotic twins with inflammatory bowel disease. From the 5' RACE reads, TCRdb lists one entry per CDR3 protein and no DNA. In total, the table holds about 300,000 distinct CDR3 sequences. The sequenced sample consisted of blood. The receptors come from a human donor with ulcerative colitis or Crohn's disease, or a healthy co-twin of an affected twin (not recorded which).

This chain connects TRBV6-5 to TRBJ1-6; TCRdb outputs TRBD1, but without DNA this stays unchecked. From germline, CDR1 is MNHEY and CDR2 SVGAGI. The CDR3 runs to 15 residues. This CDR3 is CASSSLGQGGSPLHF.

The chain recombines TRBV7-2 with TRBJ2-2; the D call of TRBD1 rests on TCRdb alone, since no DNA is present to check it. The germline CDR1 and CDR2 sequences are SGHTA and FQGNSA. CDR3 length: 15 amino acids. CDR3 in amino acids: CASSLIGQNTGELFF. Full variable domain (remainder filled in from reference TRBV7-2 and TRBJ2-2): GAGVSQSPSNKVTEKGKDVELRCDPISGHTALYWYRQSLGQGLEFLIYFQGNSAPDKSGLPSDRFSAERTGGSVSTLTIQRTQQEDSAVYLCASSLIGQNTGELFFGEGSRLTVL.

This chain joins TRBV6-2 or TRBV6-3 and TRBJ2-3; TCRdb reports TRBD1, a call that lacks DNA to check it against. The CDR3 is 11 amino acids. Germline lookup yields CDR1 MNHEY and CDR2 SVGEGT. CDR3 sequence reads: CASSRGDTQYF.

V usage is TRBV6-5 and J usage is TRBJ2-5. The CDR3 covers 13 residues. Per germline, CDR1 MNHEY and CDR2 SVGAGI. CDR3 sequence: CASSYDTQETQYF.

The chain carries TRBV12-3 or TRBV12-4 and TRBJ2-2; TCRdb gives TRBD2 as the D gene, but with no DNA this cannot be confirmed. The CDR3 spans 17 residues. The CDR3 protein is CASSPKGLAANTGELFF.

The CDR3 reads CASSLMGLGNQPQHF. This chain uses TRBV27 with TRBJ1-5. Germline CDR1 and CDR2: MNHEY and SMNVEV (reference sequence). The CDR3 consists of 15 residues.

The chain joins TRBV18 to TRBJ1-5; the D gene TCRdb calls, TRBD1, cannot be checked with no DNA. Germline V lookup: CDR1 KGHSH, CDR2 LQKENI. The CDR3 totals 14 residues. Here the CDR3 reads CASSPQTGNQPQHF.

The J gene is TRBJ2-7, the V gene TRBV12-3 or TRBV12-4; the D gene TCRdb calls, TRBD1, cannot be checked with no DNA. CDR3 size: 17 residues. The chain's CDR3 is CASSLAMGTGRPYEQYF.

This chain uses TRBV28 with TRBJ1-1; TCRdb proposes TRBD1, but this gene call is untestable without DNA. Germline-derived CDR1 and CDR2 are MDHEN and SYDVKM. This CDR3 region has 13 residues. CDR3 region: CASRQQVNTEAFF.

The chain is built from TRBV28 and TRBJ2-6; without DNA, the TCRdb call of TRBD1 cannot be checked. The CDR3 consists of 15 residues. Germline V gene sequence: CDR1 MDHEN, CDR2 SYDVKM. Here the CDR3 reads CASSFGGSGANVLTF.

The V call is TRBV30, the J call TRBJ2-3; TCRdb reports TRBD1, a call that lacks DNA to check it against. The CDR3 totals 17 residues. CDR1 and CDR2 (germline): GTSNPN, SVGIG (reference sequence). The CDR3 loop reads CAWSVLLGTGALNTQYF.

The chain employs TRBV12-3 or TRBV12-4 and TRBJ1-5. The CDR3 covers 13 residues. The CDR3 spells CASSLRFNQPQHF.

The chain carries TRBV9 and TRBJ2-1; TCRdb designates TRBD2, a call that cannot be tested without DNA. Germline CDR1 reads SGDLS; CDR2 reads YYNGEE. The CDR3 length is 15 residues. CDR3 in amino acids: CASSVVSGLGNEQFF.

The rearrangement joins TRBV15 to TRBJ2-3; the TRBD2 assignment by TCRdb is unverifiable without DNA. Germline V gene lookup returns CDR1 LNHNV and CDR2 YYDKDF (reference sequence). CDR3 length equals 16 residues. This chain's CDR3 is CATSRAPGGPTDTQYF.